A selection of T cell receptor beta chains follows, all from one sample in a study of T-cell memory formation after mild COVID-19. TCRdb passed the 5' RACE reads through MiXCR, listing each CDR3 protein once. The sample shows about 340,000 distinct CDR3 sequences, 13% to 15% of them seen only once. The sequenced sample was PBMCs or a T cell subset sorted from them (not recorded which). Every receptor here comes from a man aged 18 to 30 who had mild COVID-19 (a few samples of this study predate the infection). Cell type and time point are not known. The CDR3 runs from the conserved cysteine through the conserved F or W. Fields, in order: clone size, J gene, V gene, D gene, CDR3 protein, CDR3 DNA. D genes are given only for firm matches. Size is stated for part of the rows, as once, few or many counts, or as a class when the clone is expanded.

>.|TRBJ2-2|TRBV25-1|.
CASSEYRGGTGELFF
TGTGCCAGCAGTGAATATAGGGGAGGCACCGGGGAGCTGTTTTTT
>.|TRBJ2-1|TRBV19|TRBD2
CASSSPPGGLDEQFF
TGTGCCAGTAGTTCCCCCCCGGGGGGGCTGGATGAGCAGTTCTTC
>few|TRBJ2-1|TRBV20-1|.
CSARGRGQGGGNEQFF
TGCAGTGCTAGAGGCCGGGGGCAGGGAGGGGGCAATGAGCAGTTCTTC
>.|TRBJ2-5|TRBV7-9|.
CASSPDLGGTQYF
TGTGCCAGCAGCCCGGATCTAGGTGGGACCCAGTACTTC
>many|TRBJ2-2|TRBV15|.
CATSKLGELFF
TGTGCCACCAGCAAATTAGGGGAGCTGTTTTTT
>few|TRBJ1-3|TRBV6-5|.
CAARGSFGNTIYF
TGTGCCGCAAGGGGGTCTTTTGGAAACACCATATATTTT
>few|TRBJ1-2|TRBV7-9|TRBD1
CASSSTVDRGPIYGYTF
TGTGCCAGCAGCTCGACGGTTGACAGGGGACCCATCTATGGCTACACCTTC
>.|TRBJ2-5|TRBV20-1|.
CSARELEEETQYF
TGCAGTGCTAGAGAGTTAGAAGAAGAGACCCAGTACTTC
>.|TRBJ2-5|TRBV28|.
CASAVQETQYF
TGTGCCAGCGCAGTGCAAGAGACCCAGTACTTC
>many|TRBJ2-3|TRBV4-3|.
CASSQVSGEGTDTQYF
TGCGCCAGCAGCCAAGTCTCTGGGGAGGGCACAGATACGCAGTATTTT
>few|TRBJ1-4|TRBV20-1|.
CSARENEKLFF
TGCAGTGCTAGAGAGAATGAAAAACTGTTTTTT
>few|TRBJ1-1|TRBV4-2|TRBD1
CASSTRQGNTEAFF
TGTGCCAGCAGCACCCGACAGGGGAACACTGAAGCTTTCTTT
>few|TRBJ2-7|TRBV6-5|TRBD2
CATRREGEREQYF
TGTGCCACCCGTCGGGAGGGGGAGCGCGAGCAGTACTTC
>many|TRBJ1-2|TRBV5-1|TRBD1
CASSSSSGTAYGYTF
TGCGCCAGCAGCAGCAGTTCCGGGACAGCCTATGGCTACACCTTC
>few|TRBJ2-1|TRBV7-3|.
CASSPTLAGYNEQFF
TGTGCCAGCAGCCCTACCCTGGCAGGCTACAATGAGCAGTTCTTC
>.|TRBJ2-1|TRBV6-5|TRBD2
CATVGAGGINEQFF
TGTGCCACCGTGGGGGCGGGGGGCATCAATGAGCAGTTCTTC
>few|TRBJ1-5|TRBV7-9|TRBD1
CASSTVLTTGEGEPQHF
TGTGCCAGCAGCACAGTTTTAACGACAGGGGAAGGAGAGCCCCAGCATTTT
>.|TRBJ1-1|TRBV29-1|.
CSLIKGAGNTEAFF
TGCAGCCTCATAAAAGGGGCAGGGAACACTGAAGCTTTCTTT
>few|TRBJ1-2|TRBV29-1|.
CSADNVGASNYGYTF
TGCAGCGCCGACAATGTAGGGGCCTCTAACTATGGCTACACCTTC
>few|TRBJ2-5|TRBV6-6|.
CASSYPAGGPAGDRETQYF
TGTGCCAGCAGTTACCCGGCAGGGGGGCCAGCGGGGGACCGGGAGACCCAGTACTTC
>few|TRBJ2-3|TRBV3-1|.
CASRGPLITGPGGDTQYF
TGTGCCAGCAGAGGCCCACTTATAACAGGGCCAGGAGGAGATACGCAGTATTTT
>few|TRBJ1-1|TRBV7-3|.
CASRLDANTEAFF
TGTGCCAGCAGACTCGATGCGAACACTGAAGCTTTCTTT
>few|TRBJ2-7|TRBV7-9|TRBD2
CASSLVWGGLAEQYF
TGTGCCAGCAGCTTAGTCTGGGGGGGTCTCGCCGAGCAGTACTTC
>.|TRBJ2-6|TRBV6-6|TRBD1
CASSYSGAGGSGANVLTF
TGTGCCAGCAGTTACTCAGGGGCAGGGGGCTCTGGGGCCAACGTCCTGACTTTC
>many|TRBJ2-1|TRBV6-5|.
CASSAAGPGGNEQFF
TGTGCCAGCAGCGCCGCGGGGCCAGGGGGTAATGAGCAGTTCTTC
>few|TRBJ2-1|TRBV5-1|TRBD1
CASSSGQGYYNEQFF
TGCGCCAGCAGCTCCGGACAGGGGTACTACAATGAGCAGTTCTTC
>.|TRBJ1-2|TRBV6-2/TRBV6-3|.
CASSYEDRDYGYTF
TGTGCCAGCAGTTACGAGGACAGAGACTATGGCTACACCTTC
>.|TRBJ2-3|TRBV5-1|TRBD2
CASTRGGGTDTQYF
TGCGCCAGCACAAGGGGAGGGGGCACAGATACGCAGTATTTT
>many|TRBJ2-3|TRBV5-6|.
CASSSQGDTQYF
TGTGCCAGCAGCAGTCAGGGGGATACGCAGTATTTT
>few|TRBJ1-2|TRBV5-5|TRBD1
CASSLAVGQANYGYTF
TGTGCCAGCAGCTTGGCCGTGGGACAGGCTAACTATGGCTACACCTTC
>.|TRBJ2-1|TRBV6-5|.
CASSRRESYNEQFF
TGTGCCAGCAGCCGCAGGGAATCCTACAATGAGCAGTTCTTC
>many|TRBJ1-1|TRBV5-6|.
CASSLERAGPHRAFF
TGTGCCAGCAGCTTGGAGAGGGCAGGGCCCCATCGGGCTTTCTTT
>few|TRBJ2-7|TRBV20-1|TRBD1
CSARGTVTYEQYF
TGCAGTGCCAGGGGGACCGTTACCTACGAGCAGTACTTC
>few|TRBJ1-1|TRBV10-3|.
CAISESSGRKGDTEAFF
TGTGCCATCAGTGAGTCGTCAGGGAGAAAAGGCGACACTGAAGCTTTCTTT
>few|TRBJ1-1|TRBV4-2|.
CASSQYNTQGSTEAFF
TGTGCCAGCAGCCAGTATAATACCCAGGGGAGCACTGAAGCTTTCTTT
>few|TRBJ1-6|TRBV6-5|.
CASRLGRYNSPLHF
TGTGCCAGCAGACTAGGACGGTATAATTCACCCCTCCACTTT
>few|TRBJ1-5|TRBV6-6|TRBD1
CASRTKGTGGNQPQHF
TGTGCCAGCAGAACCAAAGGGACAGGAGGCAATCAGCCCCAGCATTTT
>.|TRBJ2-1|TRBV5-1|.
CASSLECPGDNEQFF
TGCGCCAGCAGCTTGGAGTGTCCAGGGGACAATGAGCAGTTCTTC
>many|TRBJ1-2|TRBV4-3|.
CASSSGRYGYTF
TGCGCCAGCAGCAGTGGGCGGTATGGCTACACCTTC
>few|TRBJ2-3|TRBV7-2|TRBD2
CASSWAGGTDTQYF
TGTGCCAGCAGCTGGGCGGGGGGGACAGATACGCAGTATTTT
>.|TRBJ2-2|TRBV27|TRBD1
CASSFWGQGNTGELFF
TGTGCCAGCAGTTTCTGGGGACAGGGAAACACCGGGGAGCTGTTTTTT
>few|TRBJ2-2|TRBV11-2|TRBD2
CASSPLAGGGTGELFF
TGTGCCAGCAGCCCGCTTGCGGGGGGCGGGACCGGGGAGCTGTTTTTT
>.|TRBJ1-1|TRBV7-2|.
CASSGRTANTEAFF
TGTGCCAGCAGCGGAAGGACAGCAAACACTGAAGCTTTCTTT